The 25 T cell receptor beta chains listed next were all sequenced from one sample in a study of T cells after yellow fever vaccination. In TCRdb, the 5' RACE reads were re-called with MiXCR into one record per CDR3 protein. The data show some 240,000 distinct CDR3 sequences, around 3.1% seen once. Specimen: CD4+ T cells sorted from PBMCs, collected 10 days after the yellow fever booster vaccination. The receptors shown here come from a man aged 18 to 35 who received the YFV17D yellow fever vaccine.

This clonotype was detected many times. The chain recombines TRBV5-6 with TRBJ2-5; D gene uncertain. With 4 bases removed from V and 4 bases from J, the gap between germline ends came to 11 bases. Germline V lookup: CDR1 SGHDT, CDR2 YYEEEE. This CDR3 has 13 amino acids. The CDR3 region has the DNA TGTGCCAGCAGCCCTACATGGGGAGAGACCCAGTACTTC. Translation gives CASSPTWGETQYF.

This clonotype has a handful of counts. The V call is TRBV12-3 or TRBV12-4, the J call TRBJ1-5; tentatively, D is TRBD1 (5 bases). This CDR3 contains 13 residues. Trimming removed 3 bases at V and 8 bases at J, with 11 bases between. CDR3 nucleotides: TGTGCCAGCAGTTTTGCGGGGCCGGAGCCCCAGCATTTT. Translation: CASSFAGPEPQHF.

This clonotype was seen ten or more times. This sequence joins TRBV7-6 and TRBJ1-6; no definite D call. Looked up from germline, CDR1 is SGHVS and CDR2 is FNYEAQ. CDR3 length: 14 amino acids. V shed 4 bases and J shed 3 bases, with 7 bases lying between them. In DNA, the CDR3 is TGTGCCAGCAGCTGGGGAAACTATAATTCACCCCTCCACTTT. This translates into CASSWGNYNSPLHF.

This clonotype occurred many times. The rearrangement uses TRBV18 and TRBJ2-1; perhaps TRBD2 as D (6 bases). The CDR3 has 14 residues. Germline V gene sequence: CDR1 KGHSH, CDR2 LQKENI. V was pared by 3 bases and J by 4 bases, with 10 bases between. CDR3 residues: CASSPPTSYNEQFF. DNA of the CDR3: TGTGCCAGCTCACCCCCGACTAGTTACAATGAGCAGTTCTTC. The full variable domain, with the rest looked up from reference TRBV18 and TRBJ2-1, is NAGVMQNPRHLVRRRGQEARLRCSPMKGHSHVYWYRQLPEEGLKFMVYLQKENIIDESGMPKERFSAEFPKEGPSILRIQQVVRGDSAAYFCASSPPTSYNEQFFGPGTRLTVL.

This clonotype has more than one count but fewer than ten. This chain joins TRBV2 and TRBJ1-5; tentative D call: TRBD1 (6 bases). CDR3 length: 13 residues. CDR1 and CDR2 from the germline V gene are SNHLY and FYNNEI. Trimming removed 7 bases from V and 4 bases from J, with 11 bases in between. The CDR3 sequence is CASIRDTNQPQHF. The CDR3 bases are TGTGCCAGCATCCGGGACACGAATCAGCCCCAGCATTTT.

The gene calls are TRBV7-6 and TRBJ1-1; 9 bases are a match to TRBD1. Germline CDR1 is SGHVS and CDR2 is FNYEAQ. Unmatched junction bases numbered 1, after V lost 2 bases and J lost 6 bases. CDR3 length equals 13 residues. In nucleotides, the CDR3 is TGTGCCAGCAGCTTAAGGACAGGGGCTGAAGCTTTCTTT. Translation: CASSLRTGAEAFF.

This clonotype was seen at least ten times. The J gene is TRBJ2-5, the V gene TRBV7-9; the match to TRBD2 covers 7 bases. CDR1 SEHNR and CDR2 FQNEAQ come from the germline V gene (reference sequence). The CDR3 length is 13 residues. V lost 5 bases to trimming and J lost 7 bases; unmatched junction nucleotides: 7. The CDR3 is CASSLEGRATQYF. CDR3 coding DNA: TGTGCCAGCAGCCTGGAGGGGAGGGCGACCCAGTACTTC.

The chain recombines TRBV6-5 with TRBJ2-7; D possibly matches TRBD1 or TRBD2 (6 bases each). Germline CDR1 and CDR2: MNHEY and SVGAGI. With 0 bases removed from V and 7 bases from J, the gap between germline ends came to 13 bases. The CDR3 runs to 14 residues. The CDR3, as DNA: TGTGCCAGCAGTTACTCGGGGGGCCCGAGGGAGCAGTACTTC. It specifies CASSYSGGPREQYF.

CDR3 DNA sequence: TGTGCCACCAGAGGGACAGAGAACACTGAAGCTTTCTTT. It encodes CATRGTENTEAFF. The chain carries TRBV24-1 and TRBJ1-1; TRBD1 aligns across 7 bases. Per the germline V gene, CDR1 is KGHDR and CDR2 is SFDVKD. This CDR3 region has 13 residues. J was trimmed by 1 base and V by 7 bases; bases with no gene match: 2.

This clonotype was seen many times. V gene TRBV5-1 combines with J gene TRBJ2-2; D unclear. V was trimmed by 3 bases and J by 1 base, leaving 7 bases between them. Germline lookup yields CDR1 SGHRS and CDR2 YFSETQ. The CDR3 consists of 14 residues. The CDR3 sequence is CASSWIQNTGELFF. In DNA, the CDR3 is TGCGCCAGCAGCTGGATCCAGAACACCGGGGAGCTGTTTTTT.

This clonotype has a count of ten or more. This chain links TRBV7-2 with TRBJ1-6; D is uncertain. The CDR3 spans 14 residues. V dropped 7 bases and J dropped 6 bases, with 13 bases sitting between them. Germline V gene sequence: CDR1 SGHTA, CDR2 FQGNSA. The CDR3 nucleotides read TGTGCCAGCAAGGTCAGCCGCTCTAATTCACCCCTCCACTTT. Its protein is CASKVSRSNSPLHF.

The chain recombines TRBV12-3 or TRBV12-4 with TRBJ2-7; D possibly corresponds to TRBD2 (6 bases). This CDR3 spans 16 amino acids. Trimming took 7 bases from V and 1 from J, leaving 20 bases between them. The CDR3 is CASTQTGTPRSYEQYV. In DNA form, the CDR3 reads TGTGCCAGCACCCAGACCGGGACTCCGCGTTCCTACGAGCAGTACGTC.

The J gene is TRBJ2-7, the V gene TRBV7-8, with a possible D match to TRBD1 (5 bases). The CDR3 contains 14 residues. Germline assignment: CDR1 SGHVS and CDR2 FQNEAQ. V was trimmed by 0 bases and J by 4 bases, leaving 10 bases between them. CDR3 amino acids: CASSLASRAYEQYV. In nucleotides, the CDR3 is TGTGCCAGCAGCTTAGCTAGCAGGGCTTACGAGCAGTACGTC.

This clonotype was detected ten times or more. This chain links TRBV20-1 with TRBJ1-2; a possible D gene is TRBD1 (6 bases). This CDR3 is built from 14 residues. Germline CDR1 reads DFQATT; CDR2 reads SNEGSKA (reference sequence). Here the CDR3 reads CIFTRDNANYGYTF. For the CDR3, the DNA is TGCATTTTCACTCGGGACAATGCTAACTATGGCTACACCTTC.

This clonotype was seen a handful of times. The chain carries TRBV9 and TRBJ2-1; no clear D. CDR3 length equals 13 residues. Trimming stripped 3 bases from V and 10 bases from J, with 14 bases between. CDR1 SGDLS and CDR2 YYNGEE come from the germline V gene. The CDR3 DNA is TGTGCCAGCAGCGCTCCACGGCACGGGGAGCAGTTCTTC. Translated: CASSAPRHGEQFF.

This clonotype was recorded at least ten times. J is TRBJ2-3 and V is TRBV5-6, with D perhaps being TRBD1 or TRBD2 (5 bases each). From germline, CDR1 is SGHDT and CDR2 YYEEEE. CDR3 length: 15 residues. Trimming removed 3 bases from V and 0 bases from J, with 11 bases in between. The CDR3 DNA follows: TGTGCCAGCAGCTGGGGACCGACTAGCACAGATACGCAGTATTTT. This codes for CASSWGPTSTDTQYF.

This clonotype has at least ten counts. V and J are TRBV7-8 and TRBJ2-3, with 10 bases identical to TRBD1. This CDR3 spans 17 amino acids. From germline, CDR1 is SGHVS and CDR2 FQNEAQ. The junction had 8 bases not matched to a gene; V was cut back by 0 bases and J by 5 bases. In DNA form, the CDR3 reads TGTGCCAGCAGCTTAGCCCCCTGGGACAGGGGTGGAGATACGCAGTATTTT. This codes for CASSLAPWDRGGDTQYF.

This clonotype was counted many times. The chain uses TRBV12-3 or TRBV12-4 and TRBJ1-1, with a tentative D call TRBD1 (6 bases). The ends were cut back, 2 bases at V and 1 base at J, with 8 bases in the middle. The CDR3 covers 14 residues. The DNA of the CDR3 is TGTGCCAGCAGTTTATTGGACAGGAACACTGAAGCTTTCTTT. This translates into CASSLLDRNTEAFF.

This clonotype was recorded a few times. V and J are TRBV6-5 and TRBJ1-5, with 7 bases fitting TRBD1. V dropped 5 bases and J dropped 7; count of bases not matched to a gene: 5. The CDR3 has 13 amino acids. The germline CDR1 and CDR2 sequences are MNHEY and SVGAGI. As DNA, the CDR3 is TGTGCCAGCAGTCGCAACAGGGGCCAGCCCCAGCATTTT. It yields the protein CASSRNRGQPQHF.

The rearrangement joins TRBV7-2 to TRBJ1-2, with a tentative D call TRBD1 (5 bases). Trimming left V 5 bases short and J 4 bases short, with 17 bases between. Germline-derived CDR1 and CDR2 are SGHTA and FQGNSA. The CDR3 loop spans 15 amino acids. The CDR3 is CASSTIGQPSYGYTF. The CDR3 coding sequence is TGTGCCAGCAGCACAATTGGACAACCCTCCTATGGCTACACCTTC.

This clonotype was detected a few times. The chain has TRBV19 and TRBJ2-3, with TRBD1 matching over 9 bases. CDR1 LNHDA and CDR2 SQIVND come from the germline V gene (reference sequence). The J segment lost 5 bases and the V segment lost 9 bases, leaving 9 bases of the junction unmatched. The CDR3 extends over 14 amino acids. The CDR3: CASVQGAGGDTQYF. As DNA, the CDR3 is TGTGCCAGCGTACAGGGGGCAGGGGGAGATACGCAGTATTTT.

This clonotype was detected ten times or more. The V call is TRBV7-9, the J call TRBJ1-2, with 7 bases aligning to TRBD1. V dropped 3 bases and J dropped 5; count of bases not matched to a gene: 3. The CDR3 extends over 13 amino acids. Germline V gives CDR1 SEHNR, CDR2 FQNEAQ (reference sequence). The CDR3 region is CASSLGQKYGYTF. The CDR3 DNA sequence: TGTGCCAGCAGCTTGGGACAGAAGTATGGCTACACCTTC. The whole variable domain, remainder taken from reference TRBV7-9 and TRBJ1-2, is DTGVSQNPRHKITKRGQNVTFRCDPISEHNRLYWYRQTLGQGPEFLTYFQNEAQLEKSRLLSDRFSAERPKGSFSTLEIQRTEQGDSAMYLCASSLGQKYGYTFGSGTRLTVV.

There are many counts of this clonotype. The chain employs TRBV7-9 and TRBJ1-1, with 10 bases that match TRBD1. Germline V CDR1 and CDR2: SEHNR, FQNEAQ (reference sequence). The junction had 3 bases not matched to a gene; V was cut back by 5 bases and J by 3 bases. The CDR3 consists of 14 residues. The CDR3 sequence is CASSRGQGHTEAFF. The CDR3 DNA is TGTGCCAGCAGCAGGGGACAGGGGCACACTGAAGCTTTCTTT.

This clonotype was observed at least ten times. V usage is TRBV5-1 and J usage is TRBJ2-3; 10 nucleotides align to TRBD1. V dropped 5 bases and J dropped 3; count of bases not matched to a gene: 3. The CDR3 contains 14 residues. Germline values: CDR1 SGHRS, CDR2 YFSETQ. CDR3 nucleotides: TGCGCCAGCAGGGCGGGACAGGGGACAGATACGCAGTATTTT. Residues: CASRAGQGTDTQYF.

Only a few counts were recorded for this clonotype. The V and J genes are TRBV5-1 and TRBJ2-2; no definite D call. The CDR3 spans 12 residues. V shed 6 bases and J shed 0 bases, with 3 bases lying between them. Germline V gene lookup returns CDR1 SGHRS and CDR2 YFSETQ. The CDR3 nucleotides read TGCGCCAGCATGGCGAACACCGGGGAGCTGTTTTTT. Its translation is CASMANTGELFF. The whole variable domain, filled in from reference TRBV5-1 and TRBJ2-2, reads KAGVTQTPRYLIKTRGQQVTLSCSPISGHRSVSWYQQTPGQGLQFLFEYFSETQRNKGNFPGRFSGRQFSNSRSEMNVSTLELGDSALYLCASMANTGELFFGEGSRLTVL.